These 30 T cell receptor beta chains were sequenced from one sample in a study of shared clonotypes between healthy human individuals. Selected positively for CCR7 and CD45RO-negative, naive CD8 cells excluded terminally differentiated effector memory CD45RA+ cells. TCRdb's copy holds only in-frame clones and misses some; the assay was immunoSEQ multiplex PCR. Here the sample spans about 2 million clones, about 94% being singletons. Sequenced material: naive CD8+ T cells sorted from blood. Receptors originate from a man younger than 35 in good health.

This clone was seen once. The germline gene is not matched at one end of the junction; a read error may be the cause. The chain carries TRBV6-1 and TRBJ2-7; D is possibly TRBD1 or TRBD2 (5 bases each). The CDR3 loop spans 10 amino acids. CDR1 and CDR2 (germline): MNHNS, SASEGT. The chain's CDR3 is CASSRFPGSF. Written as DNA, the CDR3 is TGTGCCAGCTCTCGATTTCCAGGGAGCTTC.

This clone was recorded a few times. The chain employs TRBV30 and TRBJ1-1; D uncertain. CDR1 is GTSNPN and CDR2 is SVGIG in the germline V gene (reference sequence). The CDR3 consists of 11 residues. Between the trimmed V and J ends, which lost 3 bases and 9 bases, there was a span of 11 bases. CDR3 residues: CAWRLGLQAFF. The CDR3 DNA follows: TGTGCCTGGAGACTTGGGCTCCAAGCTTTCTTT.

The chain is built from TRBV4-2 and TRBJ2-1, with unresolved D. The ends were cut back, 3 bases at V and 8 bases at J, with 11 bases in the middle. Germline V gene sequence: CDR1 LGHNA, CDR2 YNFKEQ. The CDR3 runs 13 residues. The CDR3 DNA reads TGTGCCAGCAGCCATGTTCCGACCGATGAGCAGTTCTTC. Its translation is CASSHVPTDEQFF.

This clone showed up just once. Other nucleotide sequences in the sample specify the same CDR3. The V gene is TRBV6-1, the J gene TRBJ1-2; D ambiguous. CDR3 length: 13 amino acids. Germline V gene data show CDR1 as MNHNS and CDR2 as SASEGT. V was trimmed by 1 base and J by 2 bases, leaving 5 bases between them. The DNA of the CDR3 is TGTGCCAGCAGTGAAGGACCGAACTATGGCTACACCTTC. Its protein is CASSEGPNYGYTF.

The chain recombines TRBV25-1 with TRBJ2-7; 8 bases agree with TRBD2. From germline, CDR1 is MGHDK and CDR2 SYGVNS. J lost 2 bases, V lost 1 base, and 4 bases had no gene match. CDR3 length: 15 amino acids. CDR3 amino acids: CASSEWKRGTYEQYF. The CDR3 nucleotides are TGTGCCAGCAGTGAATGGAAGCGGGGGACCTACGAGCAGTACTTC.

To note about this clone: The junction shows a germline mismatch at one end, possibly a read error. This same CDR3 is encoded by further DNA sequences in the sample. V and J are TRBV4-1 and TRBJ1-2; D gene ambiguous. This CDR3 comprises 13 residues. Germline CDR1 is MGHRA and CDR2 is YSYEKL. The CDR3 reads CASSQTGNYGYTF. The CDR3, as DNA: TGCGCCAGTAGCCAAACGGGAAACTATGGCTACACCTTC.

The chain uses TRBV5-5 and TRBJ2-7; 8 positions agree with TRBD2. The CDR3 is made up of 15 amino acids. Germline CDR1 reads SGHKS; CDR2 reads YYEKEE (reference sequence). With 2 bases clipped from V and 0 bases from J, the junction kept 4 bases outside the gene matches. As DNA, the CDR3 is TGTGCCAGCAGCTTTGAGCGGGGGAGCTCCTACGAGCAGTACTTC. This codes for CASSFERGSSYEQYF.

The chain has TRBV7-2 and TRBJ2-5; D call uncertain. Looked up from germline, CDR1 is SGHTA and CDR2 is FQGNSA. V lost 1 base and J 1 base, leaving 10 bases between the germline ends. This CDR3 is built from 15 residues. DNA of the CDR3: TGTGCCAGCAGCTTAGGACCCTACTCCCAAGAGACCCAGTACTTC. Its protein is CASSLGPYSQETQYF.

The chain joins TRBV4-2 to TRBJ2-3; 8 nucleotides align to TRBD2. The CDR3 loop spans 17 amino acids. Germline V CDR1 and CDR2: LGHNA, YNFKEQ. With 0 bases clipped from V and 4 bases from J, the junction kept 9 bases outside the gene matches. The CDR3 region has the DNA TGTGCCAGCAGCCAAGACGGGTCTCGGCGGGGGGCAGATACGCAGTATTTT. Its protein is CASSQDGSRRGADTQYF.

The gene calls are TRBV6-1 and TRBJ1-5, with unresolved D. The germline V and J ends were trimmed by 2 bases and 0 bases, with 11 bases remaining between them. CDR1 and CDR2 (germline): MNHNS, SASEGT. The CDR3 contains 16 residues. The CDR3 protein is CASSEPTLASNQPQHF. The DNA for the CDR3 is TGTGCCAGCAGTGAACCCACTTTGGCTAGCAATCAGCCCCAGCATTTT.

This chain links TRBV11-2 with TRBJ2-2; D gene uncertain. V gave up 8 bases and J gave up 5 bases, with 12 bases separating them. Germline CDR1 SGHAT, CDR2 FQNNGV. The CDR3 contains 13 residues. CDR3 region: CASGGELTGELFF. Written as DNA, the CDR3 is TGTGCCAGCGGCGGCGAGCTGACCGGGGAGCTGTTTTTT.

In DNA form, the CDR3 reads TGTGCCAGCACTTCGGGACAGGGCGCCGATGAGCAGTTCTTC. It yields the protein CASTSGQGADEQFF. The chain combines TRBV27 with TRBJ2-1; 9 nucleotides agree with TRBD1. The ends lost 7 bases at V and 8 bases at J; junction bases unmatched: 9. The CDR3 is made up of 14 amino acids. Germline assignment: CDR1 MNHEY and CDR2 SMNVEV (reference sequence).

In its sample, this clone was seen once. The CDR3 nucleotides read TGTGCCGCCCTAGTGGGGGGATCAGGGGGCTTGTACGAGCAGTACTTC. Translating gives CAALVGGSGGLYEQYF. This chain connects TRBV2 to TRBJ2-7; TRBD1 aligns across 8 bases. CDR1 SNHLY and CDR2 FYNNEI come from the germline V gene. This CDR3 region has 16 residues. V was clipped by 11 bases and J by 4 bases; unmatched bases: 19. Filled out from reference TRBV2 and TRBJ2-7, the complete variable domain reads EPEVTQTPSHQVTQMGQEVILRCVPISNHLYFYWYRQILGQKVEFLVSFYNNEISEKSEIFDDQFSVERPDGSNFTLKIRSTKLEDSAMYFCAALVGGSGGLYEQYFGPGTRLTVT.

This chain uses TRBV5-1 with TRBJ2-1; D is possibly TRBD1 (5 bases). CDR1 SGHRS and CDR2 YFSETQ come from the germline V gene. This CDR3 comprises 18 residues. The V and J ends lost 0 bases and 8 bases respectively, with 24 bases between them. DNA of the CDR3: TGCGCCAGCAGCTTGGCCATGGTCGGAACAGGCAATCCCTATGAGCAGTTCTTC. As protein: CASSLAMVGTGNPYEQFF.

The rearrangement uses TRBV13 and TRBJ2-1; 12 bases agree with TRBD2. Trimming cost V 5 bases and J 5 bases; bases outside gene matches: 7. CDR1 is PRHDT and CDR2 is FYEKMQ in the germline V gene (reference sequence). This CDR3 has 16 residues. Here the CDR3 reads CASSPSGLAGDNEQFF. CDR3 DNA: TGTGCCAGCAGCCCCTCGGGACTAGCGGGTGACAATGAGCAGTTCTTC.

The CDR3 sequence: CASSPLRQGSYEQYF. Written as DNA, the CDR3 is TGTGCCAGCAGTCCCCTTCGACAGGGCTCCTACGAGCAGTACTTC. This sequence joins TRBV28 and TRBJ2-7; 7 bases map to TRBD1. Per germline, CDR1 MDHEN and CDR2 SYDVKM. V gave up 5 bases and J gave up 0 bases; unmatched junction bases: 7. This CDR3 has 15 amino acids.

V is TRBV11-2 and J is TRBJ2-1, with a weak D call TRBD2 (6 bases). Trimming shortened V by 4 bases and J by 8 bases, and 15 bases separated the two germline ends. From germline, CDR1 is SGHAT and CDR2 FQNNGV. The CDR3 is 14 amino acids. The CDR3 sequence: CASSWIGGHDEQFF. CDR3 nucleotide sequence: TGTGCCAGCAGCTGGATTGGAGGGCACGATGAGCAGTTCTTC.

This clone was seen a handful of times. Other nucleotide sequences in the sample specify the same CDR3. The rearrangement links TRBV19 to TRBJ2-7; D is possibly TRBD1 or TRBD2 (5 bases each). The ends were cut back, 6 bases at V and 1 base at J, with 10 bases in the middle. Germline assignment: CDR1 LNHDA and CDR2 SQIVND (reference sequence). This CDR3 spans 13 amino acids. In DNA form, the CDR3 reads TGTGCCAGTAGGGGGACGGCGTCCTACGAGCAGTACTTC. Its protein product is CASRGTASYEQYF.

The rearrangement uses TRBV29-1 and TRBJ2-1, with TRBD2 matching over 10 bases. V shed 3 bases and J 7 bases; nucleotides not matched to a gene: 6. The CDR3 has 14 amino acids. Germline CDR1 is SQVTM and CDR2 is ANQGSEA. The CDR3 DNA follows: TGCAGCGTTGAGCCTAGCGGGAGAGGGAATGAGCAGTTCTTC. Translated, it gives CSVEPSGRGNEQFF.

The chain carries TRBV28 and TRBJ1-2; D perhaps matches TRBD1 (5 bases). CDR1 is MDHEN, CDR2 SYDVKM, per germline. The V and J ends lost 4 bases and 7 bases respectively, with 13 bases between them. CDR3 length: 13 residues. This CDR3 reads CASSSPGKFGYTF. CDR3 nucleotide sequence: TGTGCCAGCAGTTCTCCAGGGAAGTTTGGCTACACCTTC.

The chain recombines TRBV6-5 with TRBJ2-2; D is possibly TRBD1 (5 bases). V was trimmed by 0 bases and J by 9 bases, leaving 14 bases between them. Germline assignment: CDR1 MNHEY and CDR2 SVGAGI. CDR3 length equals 15 residues. As DNA, the CDR3 is TGTGCCAGCAGTTACTCATCAGGGTGGGAACGGGAGCTGTTTTTT. Protein: CASSYSSGWERELFF.

The chain links TRBV4-2 to TRBJ1-1; D is perhaps TRBD1 (5 bases). V was cut by 0 bases and J by 3 bases, with 8 bases left in between. The CDR3 consists of 14 residues. Germline V lookup: CDR1 LGHNA, CDR2 YNFKEQ. The CDR3 sequence: CASSQELGDTEAFF. In DNA form, the CDR3 reads TGTGCCAGCAGCCAAGAGTTGGGGGACACTGAAGCTTTCTTT.

This chain links TRBV10-3 with TRBJ1-2; D unresolved. The CDR3 consists of 13 residues. Germline CDR1 ENHRY, CDR2 SYGVKD. V lost 0 bases and J lost 5, with 7 bases in between. CDR3 nucleotide sequence: TGTGCCATCAGTGAGTCGGGCCCATATGGCTACACCTTC. As protein: CAISESGPYGYTF.

V and J are TRBV19 and TRBJ2-7; D is unresolved. This CDR3 comprises 16 residues. Looked up from germline, CDR1 is LNHDA and CDR2 is SQIVND (reference sequence). V lost 2 bases to trimming and J lost 1 base, with 15 bases between them. The CDR3 is CASSIQLGDPSYEQYF. In DNA form, the CDR3 reads TGTGCCAGTAGTATACAGTTAGGCGATCCTTCCTACGAGCAGTACTTC.

The chain links TRBV27 to TRBJ2-7, with TRBD1 identical over 8 bases. V lost 2 bases to trimming and J lost 7 bases; unmatched junction nucleotides: 7. Per the germline V gene, CDR1 is MNHEY and CDR2 is SMNVEV (reference sequence). The CDR3 loop spans 14 amino acids. CDR3 DNA: TGTGCCAGCAGTTTAGTTGGACAGGGTCTGGAGCAGTACTTC. As protein: CASSLVGQGLEQYF.

V and J are TRBV28 and TRBJ2-1; a weak D match, TRBD2 (7 bases). This CDR3 contains 15 residues. In germline, CDR1 is MDHEN, CDR2 SYDVKM. The V gene lost 6 bases and the J gene lost 0 bases, with 12 bases spanning the gap. The CDR3 loop reads CASSFRGASYNEQFF. CDR3 DNA sequence: TGTGCCAGCAGCTTCCGGGGGGCCTCCTACAATGAGCAGTTCTTC.

The rearrangement links TRBV7-9 to TRBJ2-3; 11 nucleotides align to TRBD2. Germline V gene lookup returns CDR1 SEHNR and CDR2 FQNEAQ (reference sequence). This CDR3 has 18 amino acids. V lost 6 bases to trimming and J lost 5 bases; unmatched junction nucleotides: 16. CDR3 sequence reads: CASRPPGPTGLAGDTQYF. The CDR3 region has the DNA TGTGCCAGCAGACCCCCGGGACCGACCGGACTAGCGGGAGATACGCAGTATTTT.

This chain links TRBV2 with TRBJ1-1; D unresolved. V was cut by 6 bases and J by 1 base, with 9 bases left in between. Germline V gene data show CDR1 as SNHLY and CDR2 as FYNNEI. This CDR3 is built from 13 residues. In nucleotides, the CDR3 is TGTGCCAGCAGGGAATGGACGAACACTGAAGCTTTCTTT. Protein: CASREWTNTEAFF.

This clone was observed once. This specimen includes other DNA sequences encoding the same CDR3. The chain links TRBV4-1 to TRBJ2-7; D remains unclear. Germline V gene data show CDR1 as MGHRA and CDR2 as YSYEKL. Trimming stripped 1 base from V and 0 bases from J, with 10 bases between. The length of the CDR3 is 15 residues. For the CDR3, the DNA is TGCGCCAGCAGCCAAGGGCGCCAGCCCTCCTACGAGCAGTACTTC. As protein: CASSQGRQPSYEQYF.

This rearrangement joins TRBV5-6 to TRBJ2-2, with TRBD1 identical over 7 bases. V lost 2 bases, J lost 6 bases, and 7 bases stayed unmatched. The CDR3 runs to 15 residues. Looked up from germline, CDR1 is SGHDT and CDR2 is YYEEEE. The CDR3 coding sequence is TGTGCCAGCAGCTTTAGGGACAGCGTCCCCGGGGAGCTGTTTTTT. Protein product: CASSFRDSVPGELFF.